This T cell receptor beta chain was profiled in a study of glioma-infiltrating T cells. General study points: Tissue and blood shared very few CDR3 sequences. Tissue-blood divergence was below expectation in non-neoplastic patients, above in gliomas.

CDR1 and CDR2 from the germline V gene are KGHSH and LQKENI. Trimming cost V 2 bases and J 5 bases, with 7 bases left between them. The length of the CDR3 is 13 residues. TCR alpha and beta CDR3 regions were amplified from RNA using iRepertoire nested multiplex PCR. TCRdb itself ran the multiplex PCR reads through MiXCR, one entry per CDR3 protein. The sample lists roughly 100,000 distinct CDR3 sequences, around 31% occurring once. There are many counts of this clonotype. What it binds is unknown. Sequenced input: glioma tissue, nonneoplastic brain tissue, or PBMCs (not recorded which). The source is a human donor with low-grade glioma or glioblastoma, undergoing nonglioma brain surgery, or in good health (not recorded which). The chain couples TRBV18 to TRBJ1-5, with D hard to call. The CDR3 sequence is CASSPSDYQPQHF. CDR3 in DNA: TGTGCCAGCTCACCATCCGATTATCAGCCCCAGCATTTT.